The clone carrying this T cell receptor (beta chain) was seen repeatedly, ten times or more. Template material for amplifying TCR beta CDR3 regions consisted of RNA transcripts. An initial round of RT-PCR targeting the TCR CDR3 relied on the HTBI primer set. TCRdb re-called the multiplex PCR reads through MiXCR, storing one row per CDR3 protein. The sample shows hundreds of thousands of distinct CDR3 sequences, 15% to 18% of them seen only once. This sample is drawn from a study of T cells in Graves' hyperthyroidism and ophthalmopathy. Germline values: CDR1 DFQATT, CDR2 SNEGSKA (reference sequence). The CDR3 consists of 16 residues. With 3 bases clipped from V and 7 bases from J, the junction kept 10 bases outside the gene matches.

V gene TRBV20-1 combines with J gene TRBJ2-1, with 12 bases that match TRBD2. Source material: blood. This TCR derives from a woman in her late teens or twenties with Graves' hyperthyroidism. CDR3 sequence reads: CSASPSGRAGFNEQFF. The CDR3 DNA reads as TGCAGTGCTAGTCCTAGCGGGAGGGCCGGGTTTAATGAGCAGTTCTTC.